This T cell receptor (beta chain) was obtained from a study of shared clonotypes between healthy human individuals. Clones were sequenced by immunoSEQ multiplex PCR, and TCRdb holds only the in-frame ones, with some missing. This table has about 1.1 million clones, more than 75% appearing once. Germline lookup yields CDR1 MRHNA and CDR2 SNTAGT. V shed 5 bases and J shed 4 bases, with 17 bases lying between them. CDR3 length equals 15 residues. The V and J genes are TRBV6-4 and TRBJ1-2; a possible D gene is TRBD1 (6 bases). The receptor was isolated from a man younger than 35 in good health. Some clones in this sample may be carry-over from other donors' samples. Sequencing input: memory CD4+ T cells from PBMCs. Subset given: CD45RA-negative fraction. The CDR3 DNA reads TGTGCCAGCAGTTCTCCGGGCAGGGGCGGCTATGGCTACACCTTC. It codes for CASSSPGRGGYGYTF.